The TCR beta chain described here comes from a study of blood T cell repertoires in COVID-19. Clones were read by immunoSEQ multiplex PCR, and TCRdb kept only the in-frame ones, dropping some. The sample holds hundreds of thousands of clones, 80% to 90% seen once. The CDR3 extends over 14 amino acids. CDR1 and CDR2 (germline): MNHEY, SMNVEV (reference sequence). Trimming at V came to 6 bases and at J to 6 bases, leaving 4 bases not matched to a gene. The chain combines TRBV27 with TRBJ1-6; TRBD1 aligns across 8 bases. This TCR came from a woman aged 18-29 years who had recovered from COVID-19. The specimen sequenced was PBMCs or T cells enriched from blood (not recorded which). The CDR3 loop reads CASRQGVSNSPLHF. The CDR3 DNA sequence: TGTGCCAGCAGACAGGGGGTGTCTAATTCACCCCTCCACTTT.